A single sample is the source of the 25 T cell receptor beta chains below, sequenced in a study of shared clonotypes between healthy human individuals. Cells designated naive CD8 were CD45RO-negative and were positively selected for CCR7, with terminally differentiated effector memory CD45RA+ cells excluded. Profiled with immunoSEQ multiplex PCR; TCRdb holds only in-frame clones, not every one. This sample has millions of clones, with just over 90% found just once. Source material: naive CD8+ T cells from PBMCs. These receptors were obtained from a man between 18 and 35 years old in good health. Some clones in this sample may be carry-over from other donors' samples.

The CDR3 DNA reads as TGTGCCAGCAGCCCGGTGGGCGATGCGAACATTCAGTACTTC. This codes for CASSPVGDANIQYF. The chain uses TRBV11-2 and TRBJ2-4; D gene ambiguous. V was clipped by 5 bases and J by 7 bases, with 15 bases between them. CDR3 size: 14 residues. Germline CDR1 reads SGHAT; CDR2 reads FQNNGV.

The rearrangement links TRBV5-4 to TRBJ2-3; D is possibly TRBD1 (6 bases). Germline V gives CDR1 SGHNT, CDR2 YYREEE (reference sequence). V was clipped by 0 bases and J by 3 bases, with 14 bases between them. CDR3 length equals 16 residues. The CDR3 spells CASSLGLLGGTDTQYF. The CDR3 DNA is TGTGCCAGCAGCTTGGGACTCCTAGGGGGTACAGATACGCAGTATTTT.

V gene TRBV11-2 combines with J gene TRBJ2-1; tentatively, D is TRBD2 (6 bases). Looked up from germline, CDR1 is SGHAT and CDR2 is FQNNGV. The V end was cut by 5 bases, the J end by 1 base, with 12 bases between. The CDR3 extends over 15 amino acids. Here the CDR3 DNA reads TGTGCCAGCAGCCCGCGGGCGGGATCCTACAATGAGCAGTTCTTC. Its protein is CASSPRAGSYNEQFF.

CDR3 sequence reads: CASSPRGGDEQYF. In nucleotides, the CDR3 is TGCGCCAGCAGCCCCAGGGGGGGGGACGAGCAGTACTTC. The V and J genes are TRBV10-2 and TRBJ2-7, with D tentatively TRBD1 or TRBD2 (7 bases each). In germline, CDR1 is WSHSY, CDR2 SAAADI. The CDR3 loop spans 13 amino acids. V gave up 6 bases and J gave up 5 bases, with 14 bases separating them.

The rearrangement joins TRBV9 to TRBJ2-1, with D unresolved. Germline lookup yields CDR1 SGDLS and CDR2 YYNGEE. V was pared by 3 bases and J by 0 bases, with 13 bases between. This CDR3 comprises 16 residues. The CDR3 spells CASSARVISSYNEQFF. In DNA form, the CDR3 reads TGTGCCAGCAGCGCCCGTGTTATAAGCTCCTACAATGAGCAGTTCTTC.

This sequence joins TRBV11-2 and TRBJ2-1; TRBD2 agrees at 8 bases. This CDR3 contains 17 residues. Germline V gene data show CDR1 as SGHAT and CDR2 as FQNNGV. The trim removed 5 bases at V and 2 bases at J, leaving 11 bases unmatched. CDR3 sequence: CASSPFLAGIAYNEQFF. The CDR3, as DNA: TGTGCCAGCAGCCCTTTCCTAGCGGGTATCGCCTACAATGAGCAGTTCTTC.

CDR3 region: CASSYQTGTEAFF. CDR3 sequence (DNA): TGTGCCAGCAGTTACCAAACGGGGACTGAAGCTTTCTTT. J is TRBJ1-1 and V is TRBV28, with D unclear. With 4 bases removed from V and 5 bases from J, the gap between germline ends came to 11 bases. Per germline, CDR1 MDHEN and CDR2 SYDVKM. The CDR3 is 13 residues long.

The chain has TRBV4-1 and TRBJ2-4; 12 positions agree with TRBD2. Germline CDR1 and CDR2: MGHRA and YSYEKL. With 0 bases clipped from V and 6 bases from J, the junction kept 12 bases outside the gene matches. This CDR3 has 19 residues. The CDR3 DNA is TGCGCCAGCAGCCAAGACCCCCTAGCGGGAGGGCCAGGAGGAAACATTCAGTACTTC. Translation: CASSQDPLAGGPGGNIQYF.

The J gene is TRBJ2-5, the V gene TRBV23-1; D might be TRBD1 (6 bases). TRBV23-1 is reported as an ORF; its role is uncertain. The V and J ends lost 3 bases and 2 bases respectively, with 10 bases between them. CDR3 length: 14 residues. The CDR3 is CASSQAGAQETQYF. DNA for the CDR3: TGCGCCAGCAGTCAGGCAGGGGCACAAGAGACCCAGTACTTC.

The chain uses TRBV5-4 and TRBJ1-1, with 7 nucleotides matching TRBD1. Germline values: CDR1 SGHNT, CDR2 YYREEE (reference sequence). Trimming took 4 bases from V and 7 from J; bases not matched to a gene: 4. CDR3 length: 12 amino acids. The CDR3: CASSLGTVEAFF. The CDR3 DNA sequence: TGTGCCAGCAGCCTCGGGACAGTTGAAGCTTTCTTT.

The chain has TRBV29-1 and TRBJ2-1, with 10 bases identical to TRBD2. CDR3 length: 13 residues. Trimming took 4 bases from V and 14 from J; bases not matched to a gene: 11. Germline values: CDR1 SQVTM, CDR2 ANQGSEA. The CDR3 DNA sequence: TGCAGCGTTGTTTATCTAGCGGGAGAGGGGAAGTTCTTC. Its protein is CSVVYLAGEGKFF.

The gene calls are TRBV9 and TRBJ1-1; D remains unclear. V was pared by 2 bases and J by 1 base, with 9 bases between. CDR3 length equals 14 residues. Germline-derived CDR1 and CDR2 are SGDLS and YYNGEE. CDR3 loop: CASSVLTENTEAFF. CDR3 in DNA: TGTGCCAGCAGCGTCCTAACAGAGAACACTGAAGCTTTCTTT.

The V call is TRBV5-8, the J call TRBJ2-1, with 8 bases matching TRBD2. The CDR3 length is 17 residues. Germline CDR1 and CDR2: SGHTS and YDEGEE. V lost 4 bases and J lost 8; bases outside the gene matches: 17. DNA for the CDR3: TGTGCCAGCAGCGCACCCCCGGGAGGGGAAGTATACGATGAGCAGTTCTTC. Translated, it gives CASSAPPGGEVYDEQFF. Based on the CDR3 plus reference TRBV5-8 and TRBJ2-1, the full variable domain is EAGVTQSPTHLIKTRGQQATLRCSPISGHTSVYWYQQALGLGLQFLLWYDEGEERNRGNFPPRFSGRQFPNYSSELNVNALELEDSALYLCASSAPPGGEVYDEQFFGPGTRLTVL.

The chain employs TRBV27 and TRBJ2-7; no reliable D call. Trimming took 4 bases from V and 0 from J, leaving 13 bases between them. Per the germline V gene, CDR1 is MNHEY and CDR2 is SMNVEV (reference sequence). This CDR3 is 15 amino acids long. In nucleotides, the CDR3 is TGTGCCAGCAGTTCCCCAAGAAGGAGCTCCTACGAGCAGTACTTC. Its protein is CASSSPRRSSYEQYF.

This chain links TRBV6-5 with TRBJ2-1; 15 bases are shared with TRBD2. Germline lookup yields CDR1 MNHEY and CDR2 SVGAGI. V trimming: 6 bases; J trimming: 10 bases; junction bases outside the gene matches: 4. The CDR3 consists of 14 residues. For the CDR3, the DNA is TGTGCCAGCAGCACGGGACTAGCGGGAGGCGAGCAGTTCTTC. Its protein is CASSTGLAGGEQFF.

This clone has a single count. V gene TRBV5-5 combines with J gene TRBJ2-2, with D perhaps TRBD2 (5 bases). The V gene lost 0 bases and the J gene lost 1 base, with 7 bases spanning the gap. This CDR3 spans 15 amino acids. Germline values: CDR1 SGHKS, CDR2 YYEKEE (reference sequence). CDR3 sequence: CASSLARVNTGELFF. Written as DNA, the CDR3 is TGTGCCAGCAGCTTGGCGCGGGTGAACACCGGGGAGCTGTTTTTT. Supplemented by reference TRBV5-5 and TRBJ2-2, the full variable domain reads DAGVTQSPTHLIKTRGQQVTLRCSPISGHKSVSWYQQVLGQGPQFIFQYYEKEERGRGNFPDRFSARQFPNYSSELNVNALLLGDSALYLCASSLARVNTGELFFGEGSRLTVL.

The CDR3 spells CASSFWSGDTEAFF. CDR3 DNA sequence: TGTGCCAGCAGCTTCTGGAGTGGGGACACTGAAGCTTTCTTT. The chain uses TRBV7-9 and TRBJ1-1; D unclear. CDR1 is SEHNR and CDR2 is FQNEAQ in the germline V gene (reference sequence). This CDR3 spans 14 amino acids. The ends were cut back, 3 bases at V and 3 bases at J, with 11 bases in the middle.

This sequence joins TRBV10-3 and TRBJ2-2; 8 nucleotides match TRBD1. CDR1 is ENHRY, CDR2 SYGVKD, per germline. Trimming removed 6 bases from V and 0 bases from J; junction bases left unmatched: 3. This CDR3 spans 15 amino acids. The CDR3 coding sequence is TGTGCCATCAGCGGGGACAGGTCGAACACCGGGGAGCTGTTTTTT. This sequence encodes CAISGDRSNTGELFF.

V gene TRBV18 combines with J gene TRBJ2-1; D remains ambiguous. CDR3 length: 17 residues. Germline values: CDR1 KGHSH, CDR2 LQKENI. Trimming took off 1 base at V and 2 bases at J, with 15 bases between the two ends. For the CDR3, the DNA is TGTGCCAGCTCACCACTGGGCCTAAGCGCGGCCTACAATGAGCAGTTCTTC. The encoded protein is CASSPLGLSAAYNEQFF.

This clone came up once. The V call is TRBV7-9, the J call TRBJ2-5; 9 bases match TRBD1. This CDR3 has 14 amino acids. The junction had 1 base not matched to a gene; V was cut back by 1 base and J by 4 bases. Germline values: CDR1 SEHNR, CDR2 FQNEAQ (reference sequence). The CDR3 region has the DNA TGTGCCAGCAGCTTAGAGGACAGGGGAGAGACCCAGTACTTC. This encodes CASSLEDRGETQYF.

The V call is TRBV27, the J call TRBJ2-5; perhaps TRBD1 as D (6 bases). Trimming took 5 bases from V and 5 from J, leaving 18 bases between them. The CDR3 covers 15 residues. The germline V gene has CDR1 MNHEY and CDR2 SMNVEV (reference sequence). The CDR3 here is CASSHRVIGHETQYF. For the CDR3, the DNA is TGTGCCAGCAGTCACAGGGTTATCGGGCACGAGACCCAGTACTTC.

The gene calls are TRBV27 and TRBJ1-1, with TRBD1 as a possible D gene (5 bases). Germline CDR1 and CDR2: MNHEY and SMNVEV (reference sequence). The CDR3 contains 13 residues. V shed 4 bases and J shed 3 bases, with 9 bases lying between them. In DNA, the CDR3 is TGTGCCAGCAGTTGGGGCATACACACTGAAGCTTTCTTT. Translating it yields CASSWGIHTEAFF.

V gene TRBV19 combines with J gene TRBJ1-1; D call uncertain. This CDR3 comprises 17 residues. The germline CDR1 and CDR2 sequences are LNHDA and SQIVND (reference sequence). Trimming stripped 6 bases from V and 2 bases from J, with 22 bases between. This CDR3 is CASSLDLETPLNTEAFF. The CDR3 region has the DNA TGTGCCAGTAGCCTGGATCTCGAGACCCCCTTAAACACTGAAGCTTTCTTT.

V is TRBV5-6 and J is TRBJ2-5; either TRBD1 or TRBD2 may supply D (5 bases each). Germline V gene lookup returns CDR1 SGHDT and CDR2 YYEEEE. The CDR3 is made up of 17 amino acids. The ends were cut back, 3 bases at V and 5 bases at J, with 23 bases in the middle. The CDR3: CASSSKPRDPLGETQYF. The CDR3 DNA is TGTGCCAGCAGCTCTAAACCCCGGGACCCTCTCGGGGAGACCCAGTACTTC.

This chain links TRBV5-5 with TRBJ2-1; D gene unclear. V shed 0 bases and J shed 0 bases, with 7 bases lying between them. Per germline, CDR1 SGHKS and CDR2 YYEKEE (reference sequence). CDR3 length: 15 residues. The CDR3 DNA reads as TGTGCCAGCAGCTTGGTCCGAAGCTCCTACAATGAGCAGTTCTTC. Translating gives CASSLVRSSYNEQFF.